This paragraph covers one T cell receptor (beta chain) sequence. This clone has just one count. This receptor's antigen is unknown. No qualities accompany the bases; no much larger clone lies one base away. TCRbeta CDR3 regions were amplified from genomic DNA using the immunoSEQ Assay, a bias-controlled multiplex PCR. The original pipeline was this. The number of nucleated cells in each sample was estimated by amplification of reference gene primers within the assay. To quantify the absolute abundance of each unique TCRbeta CDR3 rearrangement, sequence reads were collapsed and filtered. For each sample, productive Simpson clonality was calculated by taking the square root of Simpson's diversity index across productive rearrangements. Entries here come from immuneACCESS through TCRdb and include only in-frame sequences with V and J called. Some clones fail to appear in such tables; in the studies checked, an unresolved V gene covers under half of the shortfall, and the cause of the remainder is unknown. That table furnishes V, J and clone size, whereas the DNA furnished D and trimming. The sample table contains 250,000 or so clones; only one count was recorded for about 87% of them. 2.5% to 4% of the sample goes to the ten largest clones.

This record comes from a study of blood T cell repertoires in COVID-19 (dated by TCRdb to about 2020). Broadly, across the study: Samples from collaborators originated in the United States, Italy and Spain and spanned both the acute and convalescent phases of COVID-19. Samples came from the ongoing ImmuneRACE study (first 160 participants) plus 1,254 subjects from 6 global collaborators. Where available, HLA class I and class II types were taken from metadata supplied by the sample provider and were not determined by assay-based typing. The repertoires were made available in a free public database intended to serve as a resource for research on the immune response to SARS-CoV-2. Nearly every sample came with metadata listing a de-identified subject ID, COVID-19 status, age in years and sex. The prospective study material was composed of cDNA or gDNA derived from T cells, B-cell-depleted T cells, or PBMCs. Subjects who had been exposed to COVID-19, were actively infected with it, or had recovered from it provided the deeply sampled blood TCRbeta repertoires that made up the dataset.

Enrolling through a virtual design, the prospective study's participants ranged in age from roughly 18 to 100 years and lived across 24 United States geographic areas. In the prospective study, cohorts were assigned on the basis of participant-reported clinical history obtained from a screening survey and a study questionnaire. A participant counted as exposed if, within 2 weeks of entering the study, that participant had been in contact with someone who had a PCR-confirmed or clinician-diagnosed COVID-19 case. Mobile phlebotomists in the prospective study collected whole blood, serum and a nasopharyngeal or oropharyngeal swab from every participant. Participants in the prospective study had the option to provide additional blood draws and questionnaires over an approximately two-month period. Before DNA extraction, prospective study blood samples were shipped either frozen or at room temperature.

There are 15 amino acids in the CDR3, from cysteine to phenylalanine inclusive. This entry keeps only the CDR3 DNA: 45 bases, framed from base 1. After removal of 4 bases from V and 5 bases from J, the junction retains 4 bases not matched to a gene. The germline V gene yields KGHDR for CDR1 and SFDVKD for CDR2. The investigation overall reported the following: The quantity of clinical and demographic metadata differed by source and by participant and was supplied without curation.

This TCR was recovered from a middle-aged woman who had been exposed to COVID-19. The specimen was PBMCs or T cells enriched from blood (not recorded which). This sequence uses TRBV24-1 and TRBJ1-1, with TRBD1 identical over 12 junction bases. The DNA sequence reads TGTGCCACCAGTGACGGGACAGGGGGCTTAACTGAAGCTTTCTTT. Its protein product is CATSDGTGGLTEAFF.